This T cell receptor (beta chain) is drawn from a study of blood T cell repertoires in COVID-19. Trimming pared 0 bases from V and 4 bases from J, leaving 14 bases between. Germline V gene data show CDR1 as SGHRS and CDR2 as YFSETQ. The CDR3 consists of 17 residues. Participants spanned ages about 18 to 95 years and resided in 20 to 25 US areas. The recovered donors of Cohort 3 showed two negative PCRs, clearance, or symptom resolution. Generated by immunoSEQ multiplex PCR, the TCRdb table keeps only in-frame clones and is missing some. The sample has around 290,000 clones; over 75% are singletons. The source material was PBMCs or T cells enriched from blood (not recorded which). This TCR was sampled from a woman in her twenties or thirties who had recovered from COVID-19. The chain has TRBV5-1 and TRBJ1-6, with D hard to call. The CDR3 protein is CASSLGVRTEYNSPLHF. CDR3 sequence (DNA): TGCGCCAGCAGCTTGGGGGTGCGGACTGAGTATAATTCACCCCTCCACTTT.